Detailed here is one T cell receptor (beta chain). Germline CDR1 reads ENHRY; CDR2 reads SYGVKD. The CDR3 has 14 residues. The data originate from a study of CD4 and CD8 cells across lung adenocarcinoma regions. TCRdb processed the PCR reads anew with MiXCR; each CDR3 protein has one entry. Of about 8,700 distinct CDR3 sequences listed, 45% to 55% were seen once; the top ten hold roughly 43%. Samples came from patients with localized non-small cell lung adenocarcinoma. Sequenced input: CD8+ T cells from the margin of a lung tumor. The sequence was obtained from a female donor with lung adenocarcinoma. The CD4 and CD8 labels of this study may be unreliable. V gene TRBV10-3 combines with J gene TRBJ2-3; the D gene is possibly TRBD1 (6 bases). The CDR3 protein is CAGIGASGEETQYF. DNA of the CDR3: TGTGCGGGCATAGGGGCTTCAGGGGAAGAGACCCAGTATTTT.